What follows are 30 T cell receptor beta chains derived from one specimen sequenced in a study of blood T cell repertoires in COVID-19. The repertoire was sequenced with immunoSEQ multiplex PCR; TCRdb's copy has only in-frame clones and lacks some. This table holds 200,000 or so clones, roughly nine tenths found once. The specimen sequenced was peripheral blood. Receptors were obtained from a man between 65 and 85 years old with active or convalescent COVID-19.

This chain joins TRBV9 and TRBJ2-3, with 10 positions matching TRBD2. This CDR3 is 16 amino acids long. CDR1 and CDR2 from the germline V gene are SGDLS and YYNGEE. V lost 2 bases and J lost 6; bases outside the gene matches: 9. CDR3 DNA sequence: TGTGCCAGCAGCGTTCGAGCGGGAGGGCCTGTGGATACGCAGTATTTT. Protein product: CASSVRAGGPVDTQYF. Full variable domain (outside the CDR3, taken from reference TRBV9 and TRBJ2-3): DSGVTQTPKHLITATGQRVTLRCSPRSGDLSVYWYQQSLDQGLQFLIQYYNGEERAKGNILERFSAQQFPDLHSELNLSSLELGDSALYFCASSVRAGGPVDTQYFGPGTRLTVL.

This rearrangement joins TRBV27 to TRBJ1-1, with 7 bases lining up with TRBD1. Trimming took 5 bases from V and 6 from J; bases not matched to a gene: 9. Germline V CDR1 and CDR2: MNHEY, SMNVEV (reference sequence). This CDR3 comprises 14 residues. In nucleotides, the CDR3 is TGTGCCAGCAGTCCCCCGACAGGGTTCGCTGAAGCTTTCTTT. It specifies CASSPPTGFAEAFF.

This rearrangement joins TRBV9 to TRBJ2-5; D might be TRBD2 (6 bases). This CDR3 is built from 15 residues. The germline V and J ends were trimmed by 3 bases and 3 bases, with 15 bases remaining between them. CDR1 is SGDLS, CDR2 YYNGEE, per germline. This chain's CDR3 is CASSDPRTKEETQYF. The CDR3 coding sequence is TGTGCCAGCAGCGATCCTCGGACTAAGGAAGAGACCCAGTACTTC.

This clone turned up a few times. V usage is TRBV5-1 and J usage is TRBJ1-4, with 8 positions matching TRBD1. With 2 bases clipped from V and 8 bases from J, the junction kept 8 bases outside the gene matches. Germline CDR1 is SGHRS and CDR2 is YFSETQ. This CDR3 comprises 15 residues. The CDR3 nucleotides read TGCGCCAGCAGCTTCTCGCCAGGGGGCCGGGAAAAACTGTTTTTT. It encodes CASSFSPGGREKLFF. Drawing the rest from reference TRBV5-1 and TRBJ1-4, the complete variable domain is KAGVTQTPRYLIKTRGQQVTLSCSPISGHRSVSWYQQTPGQGLQFLFEYFSETQRNKGNFPGRFSGRQFSNSRSEMNVSTLELGDSALYLCASSFSPGGREKLFFGSGTQLSVL.

This clone has only one observation. The chain links TRBV5-4 to TRBJ2-1, with D perhaps matching TRBD1 (6 bases). Trimming cost V 0 bases and J 2 bases, with 12 bases left between them. The length of the CDR3 is 16 residues. Germline CDR1 is SGHNT and CDR2 is YYREEE (reference sequence). The DNA of the CDR3 is TGTGCCAGCAGCTTGGCAGGACAGCTCACCTACAATGAGCAGTTCTTC. Its translation is CASSLAGQLTYNEQFF.

V usage is TRBV5-5 and J usage is TRBJ1-2; the D is unclear. This CDR3 spans 11 amino acids. V lost 1 base, J lost 8 bases, and 6 bases lay in between. Germline lookup yields CDR1 SGHKS and CDR2 YYEKEE (reference sequence). The CDR3 here is CASSLFGGYTF. The CDR3 region has the DNA TGTGCCAGCAGCTTGTTCGGGGGCTACACCTTC.

This clone was seen just once. J is TRBJ2-2 and V is TRBV5-1; TRBD1 might be the D (6 bases). In germline, CDR1 is SGHRS, CDR2 YFSETQ. This CDR3 spans 17 amino acids. Trimming cost V 0 bases and J 1 base, with 13 bases left between them. Here the CDR3 reads CASSLAWGLRNTGELFF. The DNA of the CDR3 is TGCGCCAGCAGCTTGGCGTGGGGGCTTCGGAACACCGGGGAGCTGTTTTTT.

V and J are TRBV2 and TRBJ1-6; D not certain. Germline CDR1 SNHLY, CDR2 FYNNEI. V lost 2 bases to trimming and J lost 4 bases, with 9 bases between them. The CDR3 is 15 amino acids. The DNA of the CDR3 is TGTGCCAGCAGTGAAACCCCAGGTTATAATTCACCCCTCCACTTT. Protein sequence: CASSETPGYNSPLHF.

The gene calls are TRBV14 and TRBJ2-7; D is possibly TRBD1 (6 bases). The germline V gene has CDR1 SGHDN and CDR2 FVKESK. V lost 0 bases and J 3 bases, leaving 15 bases between the germline ends. The CDR3 length is 16 residues. The CDR3 DNA reads as TGTGCCAGCAGCCAAGATTTCAGGGGTCGGTACTACGAGCAGTACTTC. It translates to CASSQDFRGRYYEQYF.

V gene TRBV5-4 combines with J gene TRBJ2-1; tentatively, D is TRBD2 (5 bases). Trimming cost V 4 bases and J 4 bases, with 21 bases left between them. CDR1 SGHNT and CDR2 YYREEE come from the germline V gene (reference sequence). This CDR3 has 17 amino acids. The CDR3 nucleotides read TGTGCCAGCAGCCCCCCGGGTCCTGAGCGGTCTTACAATGAGCAGTTCTTC. Protein sequence: CASSPPGPERSYNEQFF.

The rearrangement links TRBV12-5 to TRBJ2-5; the D gene is possibly TRBD2 (7 bases). The germline CDR1 and CDR2 sequences are LGHNT and FRNRAP. This CDR3 spans 15 amino acids. V lost 1 base and J 6 bases, leaving 15 bases between the germline ends. CDR3 region: CASGLDRGGLQTQYF. Written as DNA, the CDR3 is TGTGCTAGTGGTTTGGATAGGGGGGGCCTTCAGACCCAGTACTTC.

The V and J genes are TRBV6-5 and TRBJ2-1; 8 nucleotides match TRBD2. The CDR3 totals 15 residues. Germline lookup yields CDR1 MNHEY and CDR2 SVGAGI. Trimming took 5 bases from V and 5 from J; bases not matched to a gene: 8. CDR3 DNA: TGTGCCAGCAGTCGGGGGACTAGGTTGAACAATGAGCAGTTCTTC. It encodes CASSRGTRLNNEQFF.

The chain recombines TRBV9 with TRBJ2-1; TRBD2 agrees at 16 bases. This CDR3 has 18 amino acids. Germline V gene lookup returns CDR1 SGDLS and CDR2 YYNGEE. Unmatched junction bases numbered 13, after V lost 3 bases and J lost 10 bases. CDR3 region: CASSAFTGTSGGAREQFF. The DNA for the CDR3 is TGTGCCAGCAGCGCATTTACCGGGACTAGCGGGGGGGCAAGGGAGCAGTTCTTC.

The rearrangement joins TRBV18 to TRBJ1-6, with a possible D match to TRBD1 (5 bases). CDR3 length: 14 residues. From germline, CDR1 is KGHSH and CDR2 LQKENI. Trimming removed 5 bases from V and 5 bases from J, with 10 bases in between. Here the CDR3 reads CASSDGQNNSPLHF. For the CDR3, the DNA is TGTGCCAGCTCAGACGGACAAAATAATTCACCCCTCCACTTT.

The rearrangement links TRBV9 to TRBJ2-3; perhaps TRBD1 as D (5 bases). V was trimmed by 1 base and J by 6 bases, leaving 12 bases between them. The CDR3 is 14 residues long. Germline CDR1 SGDLS, CDR2 YYNGEE. CDR3 amino acids: CASSVTFTGDTQYF. CDR3 in DNA: TGTGCCAGCAGCGTAACATTCACAGGTGATACGCAGTATTTT.

The gene calls are TRBV7-8 and TRBJ1-2, with D uncertain. CDR1 and CDR2 (germline): SGHVS, FQNEAQ. V was pared by 1 base and J by 8 bases, with 14 bases between. The CDR3 length is 14 residues. Written as DNA, the CDR3 is TGTGCCAGCAGCTTAGATGACTCCCTACCGGGCTACACCTTC. Translating it yields CASSLDDSLPGYTF.

The chain has TRBV18 and TRBJ1-1; D gene uncertain. The V gene's germline CDR1 is KGHSH and CDR2 LQKENI. The CDR3 has 12 residues. Trimming took 8 bases from V and 1 from J, leaving 8 bases between them. The CDR3 DNA reads TGTGCCAGCCAGGAAGGGAACACTGAAGCTTTCTTT. Translating it yields CASQEGNTEAFF.

The chain employs TRBV5-1 and TRBJ2-3; 13 bases map to TRBD2. The ends lost 3 bases at V and 6 bases at J; junction bases unmatched: 4. In germline, CDR1 is SGHRS, CDR2 YFSETQ. CDR3 size: 15 residues. CDR3 amino acids: CASSSLAGGADTQYF. The CDR3 coding sequence is TGCGCCAGCAGCTCACTAGCGGGGGGGGCGGATACGCAGTATTTT.

V usage is TRBV5-4 and J usage is TRBJ1-2; weak D call: TRBD1 (5 bases). V gave up 4 bases and J gave up 4 bases, with 11 bases separating them. This CDR3 is built from 13 residues. The germline CDR1 and CDR2 sequences are SGHNT and YYREEE (reference sequence). In nucleotides, the CDR3 is TGTGCCAGCAGCATCACAGGATTCTATGGCTACACCTTC. This encodes CASSITGFYGYTF.

Turning to this clone: Other DNA variants within this sample encode the same CDR3. CDR3 sequence: CSVTGGLNTEAFF. CDR3 sequence (DNA): TGCAGCGTCACAGGGGGCTTAAACACTGAAGCTTTCTTT. This chain uses TRBV29-1 with TRBJ1-1; 9 nucleotides align to TRBD1. The CDR3 totals 13 residues. With V trimmed by 6 bases and J by 2 bases, 4 bases remained unmatched. Germline V gene sequence: CDR1 SQVTM, CDR2 ANQGSEA.

This rearrangement joins TRBV5-1 to TRBJ2-3; perhaps TRBD1 as D (6 bases). Trimming left V 8 bases short and J 2 bases short, with 21 bases between. CDR1 and CDR2 from the germline V gene are SGHRS and YFSETQ. The CDR3 runs to 16 residues. CDR3 region: CARMGTEGDHTDTQYF. In DNA form, the CDR3 reads TGCGCCAGGATGGGGACCGAGGGGGACCACACAGATACGCAGTATTTT. The whole variable domain, filled in from reference TRBV5-1 and TRBJ2-3, reads KAGVTQTPRYLIKTRGQQVTLSCSPISGHRSVSWYQQTPGQGLQFLFEYFSETQRNKGNFPGRFSGRQFSNSRSEMNVSTLELGDSALYLCARMGTEGDHTDTQYFGPGTRLTVL.

The V and J genes are TRBV2 and TRBJ1-6; tentative D call: TRBD1 (5 bases). CDR3 length: 14 residues. Germline V gene lookup returns CDR1 SNHLY and CDR2 FYNNEI. The V and J ends lost 6 bases and 7 bases respectively, with 13 bases between them. This CDR3 reads CASSWASGNSPLHF. Written as DNA, the CDR3 is TGTGCCAGCAGCTGGGCCTCAGGGAATTCACCCCTCCACTTT.

The CDR3 bases are TGCGCCAGCAGCTTGCGGGACATGAGCTCTGGAAACACCATATATTTT. This gives the protein CASSLRDMSSGNTIYF. The chain recombines TRBV5-1 with TRBJ1-3, with D maybe TRBD1 (6 bases). The CDR3 sequence is 16 residues long. Germline lookup yields CDR1 SGHRS and CDR2 YFSETQ. Trimming took off 1 base at V and 0 bases at J, with 11 bases between the two ends.

V is TRBV7-6 and J is TRBJ2-1, with 11 bases matching TRBD2. V shed 3 bases and J 1 base; nucleotides not matched to a gene: 8. CDR1 is SGHVS and CDR2 is FNYEAQ in the germline V gene. CDR3 length: 18 residues. CDR3 in DNA: TGTGCCAGCAGCTTGGGCGTAGCGGGAGGGGTGTCCTACAATGAGCAGTTCTTC. Protein: CASSLGVAGGVSYNEQFF.

The rearrangement uses TRBV30 and TRBJ2-5; possibly TRBD1 for D (6 bases). The germline V and J ends were trimmed by 5 bases and 2 bases, with 9 bases remaining between them. Germline V lookup: CDR1 GTSNPN, CDR2 SVGIG (reference sequence). This CDR3 has 12 residues. For the CDR3, the DNA is TGTGCCTGGGAGAGGGGGCAAGAGACCCAGTACTTC. Its translation: CAWERGQETQYF.

This clone was counted a single time. The chain recombines TRBV28 with TRBJ1-6, with D possibly TRBD1 on 6 matching bases. CDR1 and CDR2 from the germline V gene are MDHEN and SYDVKM. This CDR3 has 17 residues. Trimming took off 6 bases at V and 10 bases at J, with 25 bases between the two ends. CDR3 sequence (DNA): TGTGCCAGCAGCCCCGATCGGGGGGGCCCCAGGAGATCACCCCTCCACTTT. Protein product: CASSPDRGGPRRSPLHF. Looking up the rest from reference TRBV28 and TRBJ1-6 gives the full variable domain: DVKVTQSSRYLVKRTGEKVFLECVQDMDHENMFWYRQDPGLGLRLIYFSYDVKMKEKGDIPEGYSVSREKKERFSLILESASTNQTSMYLCASSPDRGGPRRSPLHFGNGTRLTVT.

This clone has only one observation. J is TRBJ2-4 and V is TRBV30; D possibly corresponds to TRBD1 (6 bases). V gave up 1 base and J gave up 0 bases, with 13 bases separating them. The CDR3 sequence is 16 residues long. Germline V gene data show CDR1 as GTSNPN and CDR2 as SVGIG (reference sequence). CDR3 residues: CAWSAIQGGAKNIQYF. DNA for the CDR3: TGTGCCTGGAGTGCGATACAGGGTGGAGCCAAAAACATTCAGTACTTC. Filled out from reference TRBV30 and TRBJ2-4, the complete variable domain reads SQTIHQWPATLVQPVGSPLSLECTVEGTSNPNLYWYRQAAGRGLQLLFYSVGIGQISSEVPQNLSASRPQDRQFILSSKKLLLSDSGFYLCAWSAIQGGAKNIQYFGAGTRLSVL.

For this clone: The DNA is left out, because the CDR3 cannot be placed on it with certainty; the CDR3 is given as TCRdb lists it. J is TRBJ2-7 and V is TRBV21-1; the D call in the table, TRBD2, was not verified against the DNA. TRBV21-1 is labeled a pseudogene. The CDR3 comprises 16 residues, both ends counted. CDR3 in amino acids: CASLCWGSGSSYEQYF.

The chain couples TRBV3-1 (or the pseudogene TRBV3-2) to TRBJ1-6, with unresolved D. V was clipped by 4 bases and J by 7 bases, with 11 bases between them. CDR1 is LGHDT, CDR2 YNNKEL, per germline (reference sequence). The CDR3 sequence is 14 residues long. CDR3 in DNA: TGTGCCAGCAGCCCACCGGTCGCCAATTCACCCCTCCACTTT. Encoded protein: CASSPPVANSPLHF.

The chain couples TRBV5-1 to TRBJ2-7, with 10 bases matching TRBD1. This CDR3 has 14 residues. CDR1 and CDR2 from the germline V gene are SGHRS and YFSETQ. Trimming took 5 bases from V and 4 from J; bases not matched to a gene: 6. The CDR3 nucleotides are TGCGCCAGCAGTTCCGGGACAGGGGAGTACGAGCAGTACTTC. Translating gives CASSSGTGEYEQYF. Complete variable domain (other parts from reference TRBV5-1 and TRBJ2-7): KAGVTQTPRYLIKTRGQQVTLSCSPISGHRSVSWYQQTPGQGLQFLFEYFSETQRNKGNFPGRFSGRQFSNSRSEMNVSTLELGDSALYLCASSSGTGEYEQYFGPGTRLTVT.